The sequence of this T cell receptor (beta chain) was determined in a study of T cell responses to AZD1222 COVID-19 vaccine. Generated by immunoSEQ multiplex PCR, the TCRdb table keeps only in-frame clones and is missing some. The top ten hold about 2.1% of the sample, which has 130,000 or so clones, 75% to 95% seen once. CDR3 length equals 14 residues. Trimming left V 2 bases short and J 5 bases short, with 12 bases between. Germline V lookup: CDR1 MNHNY, CDR2 SVGAGI (reference sequence). Specimen: peripheral blood, collected 28 days after the second AZD1222 dose. This receptor was identified in an adult who received the AZD1222 COVID-19 vaccine. The chain joins TRBV6-6 to TRBJ2-5; D possibly corresponds to TRBD2 (6 bases). The CDR3 nucleotides are TGTGCCAGCAGTTACCCTCCGGGGGTGGAGACCCAGTACTTC. It yields the protein CASSYPPGVETQYF.